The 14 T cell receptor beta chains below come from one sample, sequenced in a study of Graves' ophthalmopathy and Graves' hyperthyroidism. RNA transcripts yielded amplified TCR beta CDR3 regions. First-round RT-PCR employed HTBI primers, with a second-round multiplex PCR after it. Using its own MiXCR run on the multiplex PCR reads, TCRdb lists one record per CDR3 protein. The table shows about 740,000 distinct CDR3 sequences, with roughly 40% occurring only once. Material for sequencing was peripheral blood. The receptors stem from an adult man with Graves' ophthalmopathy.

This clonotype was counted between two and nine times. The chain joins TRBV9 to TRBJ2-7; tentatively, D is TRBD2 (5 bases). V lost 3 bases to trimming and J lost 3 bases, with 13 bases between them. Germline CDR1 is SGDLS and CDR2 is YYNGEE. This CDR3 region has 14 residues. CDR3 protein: CASSARHGGYEQYF. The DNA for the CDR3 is TGTGCCAGCAGCGCCCGACATGGAGGCTACGAGCAGTACTTC.

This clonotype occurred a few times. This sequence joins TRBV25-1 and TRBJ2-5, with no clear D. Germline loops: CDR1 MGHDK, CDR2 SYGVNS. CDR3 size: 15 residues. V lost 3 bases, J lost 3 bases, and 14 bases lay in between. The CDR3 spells CASSDSAVWEETQYF. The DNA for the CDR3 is TGTGCCAGCAGTGATAGTGCCGTGTGGGAAGAGACCCAGTACTTC.

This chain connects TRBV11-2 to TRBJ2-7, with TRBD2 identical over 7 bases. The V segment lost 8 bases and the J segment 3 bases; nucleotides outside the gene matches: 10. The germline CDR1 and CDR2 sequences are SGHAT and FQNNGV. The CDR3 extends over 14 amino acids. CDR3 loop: CASPRTRLYYEQYF. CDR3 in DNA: TGTGCCAGCCCCCGGACTAGACTTTACTACGAGCAGTACTTC.

The CDR3 DNA reads as TGTGCCAGCAGTGAAACCGCAGCTGGAAACACCATATATTTT. Its translation: CASSETAAGNTIYF. V and J are TRBV6-1 and TRBJ1-3; no clear D gene. The CDR3 sequence is 14 residues long. The V gene's germline CDR1 is MNHNS and CDR2 SASEGT. V was cut by 2 bases and J by 2 bases, with 7 bases left in between.

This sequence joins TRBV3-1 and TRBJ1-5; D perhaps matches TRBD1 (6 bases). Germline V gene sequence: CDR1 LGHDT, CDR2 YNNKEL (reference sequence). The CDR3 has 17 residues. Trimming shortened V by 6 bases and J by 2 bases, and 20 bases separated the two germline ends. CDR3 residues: CASRKGSGALGNQPQHF. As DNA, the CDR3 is TGTGCCAGCAGAAAAGGCTCAGGGGCCTTGGGCAATCAGCCCCAGCATTTT.

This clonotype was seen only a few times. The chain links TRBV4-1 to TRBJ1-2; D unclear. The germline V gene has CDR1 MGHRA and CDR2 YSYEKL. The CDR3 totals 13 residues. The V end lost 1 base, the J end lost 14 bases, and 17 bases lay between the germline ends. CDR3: CASSQVPHENLTF. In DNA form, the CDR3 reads TGCGCCAGCAGCCAAGTACCACATGAGAACTTGACCTTC.

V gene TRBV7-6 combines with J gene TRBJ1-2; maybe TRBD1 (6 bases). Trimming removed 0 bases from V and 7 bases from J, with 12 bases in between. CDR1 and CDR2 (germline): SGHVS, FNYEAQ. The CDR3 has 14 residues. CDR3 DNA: TGTGCCAGCAGCTTAGCAATGGGGGCAGGTGGCTACACCTTC. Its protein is CASSLAMGAGGYTF.

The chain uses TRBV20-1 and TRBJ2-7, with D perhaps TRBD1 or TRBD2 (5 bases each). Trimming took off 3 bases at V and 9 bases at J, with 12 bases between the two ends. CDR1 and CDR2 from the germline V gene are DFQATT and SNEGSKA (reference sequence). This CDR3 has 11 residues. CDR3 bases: TGCAGTGCTAGTGGGACCGCGGGGCAGTACTTC. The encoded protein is CSASGTAGQYF.

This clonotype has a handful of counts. This CDR3 reads CASTRVVSQPQHF. Written as DNA, the CDR3 is TGTGCCAGCACCAGGGTAGTAAGTCAGCCCCAGCATTTT. This chain joins TRBV28 and TRBJ1-5; D may be TRBD1 (5 bases). Germline V CDR1 and CDR2: MDHEN, SYDVKM. This CDR3 region has 13 residues. Trimming took off 7 bases at V and 6 bases at J, with 13 bases between the two ends. Drawing the rest from reference TRBV28 and TRBJ1-5, the complete variable domain is DVKVTQSSRYLVKRTGEKVFLECVQDMDHENMFWYRQDPGLGLRLIYFSYDVKMKEKGDIPEGYSVSREKKERFSLILESASTNQTSMYLCASTRVVSQPQHFGDGTRLSIL.

The CDR3 is CARTNSNSPLHF. The CDR3 bases are TGTGCTAGGACTAACAGTAATTCACCCCTCCACTTT. This sequence joins TRBV11-2 and TRBJ1-6; D gene uncertain. CDR1 SGHAT and CDR2 FQNNGV come from the germline V gene. This CDR3 is 12 amino acids long. Complete variable domain (other parts from reference TRBV11-2 and TRBJ1-6): EAGVAQSPRYKIIEKRQSVAFWCNPISGHATLYWYQQILGQGPKLLIQFQNNGVVDDSQLPKDRFSAERLKGVDSTLKIQPAKLEDSAVYLCARTNSNSPLHFGNGTRLTVT.

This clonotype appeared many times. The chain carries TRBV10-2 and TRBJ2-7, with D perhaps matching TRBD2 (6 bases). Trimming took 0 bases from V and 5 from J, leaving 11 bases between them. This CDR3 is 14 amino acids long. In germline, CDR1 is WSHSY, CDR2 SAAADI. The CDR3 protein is CASSESTRNDEQYF. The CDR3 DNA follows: TGCGCCAGCAGTGAGTCGACTAGAAACGACGAGCAGTACTTC.

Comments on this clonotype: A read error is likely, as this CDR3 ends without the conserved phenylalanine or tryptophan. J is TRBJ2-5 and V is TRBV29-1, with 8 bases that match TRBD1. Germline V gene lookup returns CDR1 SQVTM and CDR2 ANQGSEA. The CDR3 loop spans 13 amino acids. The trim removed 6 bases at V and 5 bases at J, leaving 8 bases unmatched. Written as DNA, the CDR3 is TGCAGCGTCCGGCAGGGGGCCGGTGAGACCCAGTACCTC. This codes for CSVRQGAGETQYL.

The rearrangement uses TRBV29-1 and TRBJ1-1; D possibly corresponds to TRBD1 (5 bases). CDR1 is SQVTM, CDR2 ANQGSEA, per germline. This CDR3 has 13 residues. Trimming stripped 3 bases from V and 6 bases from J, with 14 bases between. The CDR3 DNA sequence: TGCAGCGTTGACGGGGGGGTACCGGCTGAAGCTTTCTTT. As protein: CSVDGGVPAEAFF.

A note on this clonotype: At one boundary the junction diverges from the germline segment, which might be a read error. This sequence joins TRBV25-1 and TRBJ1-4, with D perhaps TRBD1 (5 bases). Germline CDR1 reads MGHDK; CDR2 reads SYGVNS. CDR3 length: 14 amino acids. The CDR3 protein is CASGPGRGNEKLFF. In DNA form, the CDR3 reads TGCGCCAGCGGTCCGGGACGGGGAAATGAAAAACTGTTTTTT.